Listed below are T cell receptor beta chains from one sample, sequenced in a study of T-cell reconstitution after alpha-beta-depleted transplantation in children. TCRdb passed the PCR reads through MiXCR, listing each CDR3 protein once. The data show a few hundred thousand distinct CDR3 sequences, 20% to 30% seen once. The material sequenced was PBMCs, taken before TCRalphabeta/CD19-depleted stem cell transplant. The receptors were sampled from a boy under two years old with Wiskott-Aldrich syndrome, due to receive a stem cell transplant. CDR3s include the opening cysteine and the closing phenylalanine or tryptophan. The D gene is left open where the match is weak. For some rows the clone size is stated as once, few or many, or as a class when expanded; others skip it.

CDR3aa: CASSPVGGSYEQYF; CDR3nt: TGCGCCAGCAGCCCTGTAGGGGGTTCCTACGAGCAGTACTTC; v_gene: TRBV5-1; d_gene: NA; j_gene: TRBJ2-7; abundance: few
CDR3aa: CSARAGSGANVLTF; CDR3nt: TGCAGTGCTCGGGCAGGGTCCGGGGCCAACGTCCTGACTTTC; v_gene: TRBV20-1; d_gene: NA; j_gene: TRBJ2-6; abundance: few
CDR3aa: CASRPRTSGYNDEQFF; CDR3nt: TGTGCCAGCAGGCCACGAACTAGCGGGTACAATGATGAGCAGTTCTTC; v_gene: TRBV5-6; d_gene: TRBD2; j_gene: TRBJ2-1; abundance: once
CDR3aa: CASSLGTGGFLGDEQYF; CDR3nt: TGTGCCAGCAGCTTAGGGACAGGGGGCTTCCTTGGGGACGAGCAGTACTTC; v_gene: TRBV7-6; d_gene: TRBD1; j_gene: TRBJ2-7; abundance: few
CDR3aa: CASSLGGRGPYEQYF; CDR3nt: TGCGCCAGCAGCTTGGGGGGAAGGGGGCCCTACGAGCAGTACTTC; v_gene: TRBV5-1; d_gene: TRBD1; j_gene: TRBJ2-7; abundance: NA
CDR3aa: CASSLAVGTEAFF; CDR3nt: TGCGCCAGCAGCTTGGCGGTCGGAACTGAAGCTTTCTTT; v_gene: TRBV5-1; d_gene: NA; j_gene: TRBJ1-1; abundance: many
CDR3aa: CASSQEGTGGNEQFF; CDR3nt: TGCGCCAGCAGCCAAGAGGGGACAGGGGGCAATGAGCAGTTCTTC; v_gene: TRBV4-1; d_gene: TRBD1; j_gene: TRBJ2-1; abundance: NA
CDR3aa: CASSFGQGGDGEAFF; CDR3nt: TGCGCCAGCAGCTTCGGACAGGGGGGCGATGGTGAAGCTTTCTTT; v_gene: TRBV5-1; d_gene: TRBD1; j_gene: TRBJ1-1; abundance: NA
CDR3aa: CASSLSTASAQYF; CDR3nt: TGTGCCAGCAGCTTGTCAACGGCTAGCGCGCAGTACTTC; v_gene: TRBV5-6; d_gene: NA; j_gene: TRBJ2-7; abundance: NA
CDR3aa: CASSLGGPGQTVNEQFF; CDR3nt: TGTGCCAGCAGTTTAGGGGGCCCGGGACAGACGGTCAATGAGCAGTTCTTC; v_gene: TRBV12-3/TRBV12-4; d_gene: TRBD1; j_gene: TRBJ2-1; abundance: few
CDR3aa: CASSEAAWSYNEQFF; CDR3nt: TGTGCCAGCAGTGAAGCGGCGTGGTCTTACAATGAGCAGTTCTTC; v_gene: TRBV2; d_gene: NA; j_gene: TRBJ2-1; abundance: NA
CDR3aa: CSGVGGGQPQHF; CDR3nt: TGCAGTGGAGTGGGGGGCGGTCAGCCCCAGCATTTT; v_gene: TRBV20-1; d_gene: NA; j_gene: TRBJ1-5; abundance: few
CDR3aa: CAIRTGTSGRRGSYEQYF; CDR3nt: TGTGCCATCAGAACCGGGACTAGCGGGAGGCGGGGCTCCTACGAGCAGTACTTC; v_gene: TRBV10-3; d_gene: TRBD2; j_gene: TRBJ2-7; abundance: NA
CDR3aa: CSVMGPGQVDETQYF; CDR3nt: TGCAGCGTTATGGGCCCGGGACAGGTAGACGAGACCCAGTACTTC; v_gene: TRBV29-1; d_gene: TRBD1; j_gene: TRBJ2-5; abundance: NA
CDR3aa: CASSLPRGQTSYEQYF; CDR3nt: TGTGCCAGCAGCTTGCCGCGGGGCCAAACTTCCTACGAGCAGTACTTC; v_gene: TRBV5-5; d_gene: NA; j_gene: TRBJ2-7; abundance: few
CDR3aa: CASSQVRGSYYNEQFF; CDR3nt: TGTGCCAGCAGCCAAGTCCGCGGGAGCTACTACAATGAGCAGTTCTTC; v_gene: TRBV14; d_gene: TRBD2; j_gene: TRBJ2-1; abundance: NA
CDR3aa: CASSAPSGTSGRPDTQYF; CDR3nt: TGCGCCAGCAGCGCGCCCTCCGGGACTAGCGGGAGGCCGGATACGCAGTATTTT; v_gene: TRBV5-1; d_gene: TRBD2; j_gene: TRBJ2-3; abundance: few
CDR3aa: CASSFHWADSYEQYF; CDR3nt: TGTGCCAGCAGCTTTCACTGGGCGGACTCCTACGAGCAGTACTTC; v_gene: TRBV7-9; d_gene: NA; j_gene: TRBJ2-7; abundance: few
CDR3aa: CASSQPRGLEQFF; CDR3nt: TGTGCCAGCAGCCAGCCCCGGGGACTTGAGCAGTTCTTC; v_gene: TRBV3-1; d_gene: NA; j_gene: TRBJ2-1; abundance: few
CDR3aa: CASRLFSGTRRDEQFF; CDR3nt: TGTGCCAGCAGACTCTTTAGCGGGACACGACGGGATGAGCAGTTCTTC; v_gene: TRBV12-3/TRBV12-4; d_gene: TRBD2; j_gene: TRBJ2-1; abundance: NA
CDR3aa: CAWGHRNTEAFF; CDR3nt: TGTGCCTGGGGACATAGGAACACTGAAGCTTTCTTT; v_gene: TRBV30; d_gene: NA; j_gene: TRBJ1-1; abundance: NA
CDR3aa: CASSNRELSYEQYF; CDR3nt: TGTGCCAGTAGTAACCGGGAGCTCTCCTACGAGCAGTACTTC; v_gene: TRBV6-5; d_gene: NA; j_gene: TRBJ2-7; abundance: few
CDR3aa: CASSPQGGFGETQYF; CDR3nt: TGTGCCAGCAGCCCACAAGGGGGCTTTGGGGAGACCCAGTACTTC; v_gene: TRBV5-5; d_gene: TRBD1; j_gene: TRBJ2-5; abundance: NA
CDR3aa: CASSPTERWTGELFF; CDR3nt: TGCGCCAGCAGCCCGACGGAGAGATGGACCGGGGAGCTGTTTTTT; v_gene: TRBV5-1; d_gene: NA; j_gene: TRBJ2-2; abundance: few
CDR3aa: CSASLPSYEQYF; CDR3nt: TGCAGTGCTAGTCTTCCGTCCTACGAGCAGTACTTC; v_gene: TRBV20-1; d_gene: NA; j_gene: TRBJ2-7; abundance: few
CDR3aa: CASSFLGSNEQFF; CDR3nt: TGTGCCAGCAGTTTTTTGGGATCAAATGAGCAGTTCTTC; v_gene: TRBV27; d_gene: NA; j_gene: TRBJ2-1; abundance: few
CDR3aa: CASSQETGPVNEQFF; CDR3nt: TGTGCCAGCAGCCAAGAGACGGGCCCGGTGAATGAGCAGTTCTTC; v_gene: TRBV4-2; d_gene: NA; j_gene: TRBJ2-1; abundance: NA
CDR3aa: CASSPGLWAKGFYGYTF; CDR3nt: TGCGCCAGCAGCCCTGGTCTTTGGGCCAAGGGGTTCTATGGCTACACCTTC; v_gene: TRBV5-1; d_gene: NA; j_gene: TRBJ1-2; abundance: NA
CDR3aa: CSARPRDRPSYEQYF; CDR3nt: TGCAGTGCTAGACCCCGGGACAGGCCTTCCTACGAGCAGTACTTC; v_gene: TRBV20-1; d_gene: TRBD1; j_gene: TRBJ2-7; abundance: NA
CDR3aa: CASSSRMANEQFF; CDR3nt: TGTGCCAGCAGCAGCCGCATGGCCAATGAGCAGTTCTTC; v_gene: TRBV12-3/TRBV12-4; d_gene: NA; j_gene: TRBJ2-1; abundance: few
CDR3aa: CSAGAGPAYEQYF; CDR3nt: TGCAGCGCAGGGGCAGGGCCGGCGTACGAGCAGTACTTC; v_gene: TRBV29-1; d_gene: NA; j_gene: TRBJ2-7; abundance: NA
CDR3aa: CASSQVVHSTDNEQFF; CDR3nt: TGTGCCAGCAGCCAAGTCGTCCACAGCACTGACAATGAGCAGTTCTTC; v_gene: TRBV4-2; d_gene: NA; j_gene: TRBJ2-1; abundance: few
CDR3aa: CASSLVIGGAEAFF; CDR3nt: TGTGCCAGCAGTTTAGTTATCGGTGGGGCGGAAGCTTTCTTT; v_gene: TRBV12-3/TRBV12-4; d_gene: NA; j_gene: TRBJ1-1; abundance: NA
CDR3aa: CASTKTGTISYEQYF; CDR3nt: TGTGCCAGCACCAAGACCGGGACTATCTCCTACGAGCAGTACTTC; v_gene: TRBV12-3/TRBV12-4; d_gene: TRBD2; j_gene: TRBJ2-7; abundance: NA
CDR3aa: CSEVPGSGANVLTF; CDR3nt: TGCAGCGAAGTACCGGGCTCTGGGGCCAACGTCCTGACTTTC; v_gene: TRBV29-1; d_gene: NA; j_gene: TRBJ2-6; abundance: NA
CDR3aa: CSARDPLGAFF; CDR3nt: TGCAGTGCTAGAGACCCCCTCGGAGCTTTCTTT; v_gene: TRBV20-1; d_gene: NA; j_gene: TRBJ1-1; abundance: few
CDR3aa: CASSSGQGASETQYF; CDR3nt: TGCGCCAGCAGCTCCGGACAGGGGGCATCGGAGACCCAGTACTTC; v_gene: TRBV5-1; d_gene: TRBD1; j_gene: TRBJ2-5; abundance: NA
CDR3aa: CASSFQGSREAAFF; CDR3nt: TGCGCCAGCAGCTTCCAGGGTAGTCGCGAAGCGGCTTTCTTT; v_gene: TRBV5-1; d_gene: NA; j_gene: TRBJ1-1; abundance: NA
CDR3aa: CASSSGTSDEQYF; CDR3nt: TGTGCCAGCAGCTCCGGGACTAGCGACGAGCAGTACTTC; v_gene: TRBV11-1; d_gene: TRBD2; j_gene: TRBJ2-7; abundance: NA
CDR3aa: CASSVGPTGELFF; CDR3nt: TGTGCCAGCAGCGTAGGGCCCACCGGGGAGCTGTTTTTT; v_gene: TRBV9; d_gene: NA; j_gene: TRBJ2-2; abundance: NA
CDR3aa: CASSPIAGGPFNEQFF; CDR3nt: TGTGCCAGCAGCCCCATAGCGGGAGGGCCGTTCAATGAGCAGTTCTTC; v_gene: TRBV7-9; d_gene: TRBD2; j_gene: TRBJ2-1; abundance: few
CDR3aa: CSVRFAVGPSGNTIYF; CDR3nt: TGCAGCGTCCGTTTTGCAGTAGGGCCCTCTGGAAACACCATATATTTT; v_gene: TRBV29-1; d_gene: NA; j_gene: TRBJ1-3; abundance: few
CDR3aa: CASSQTNPGQGNEQYF; CDR3nt: TGCGCCAGCAGCCAAACCAACCCGGGACAGGGAAACGAGCAGTACTTC; v_gene: TRBV5-1; d_gene: TRBD1; j_gene: TRBJ2-7; abundance: many
CDR3aa: CASSQTSSVEQFF; CDR3nt: TGTGCCAGCAGCCAAACTAGTTCCGTGGAGCAGTTCTTC; v_gene: TRBV5-5; d_gene: NA; j_gene: TRBJ2-1; abundance: NA
CDR3aa: CASSFPSGTGVGELFF; CDR3nt: TGTGCCAGCAGCTTTCCGTCCGGGACAGGGGTCGGGGAGCTGTTTTTT; v_gene: TRBV7-2; d_gene: TRBD1; j_gene: TRBJ2-2; abundance: few
CDR3aa: CASSLGFRSGANVLTF; CDR3nt: TGCGCCAGCAGCTTGGGATTTCGCTCTGGGGCCAACGTCCTGACTTTC; v_gene: TRBV5-1; d_gene: NA; j_gene: TRBJ2-6; abundance: NA
CDR3aa: CASRIWTTRGNEQFF; CDR3nt: TGCGCCAGCAGAATATGGACAACGAGGGGGAATGAGCAGTTCTTC; v_gene: TRBV5-1; d_gene: NA; j_gene: TRBJ2-1; abundance: NA
CDR3aa: CASSQGQPTYEQYF; CDR3nt: TGTGCCAGCAGCCAAGGACAGCCGACCTACGAGCAGTACTTC; v_gene: TRBV3-1; d_gene: NA; j_gene: TRBJ2-7; abundance: few
CDR3aa: CASSFTNQPQHF; CDR3nt: TGTGCCAGCAGTTTCACGAATCAGCCCCAGCATTTT; v_gene: TRBV12-3/TRBV12-4; d_gene: NA; j_gene: TRBJ1-5; abundance: once
CDR3aa: CACSHSRTSGRHSSYEQYF; CDR3nt: TGTGCCTGCAGCCATAGCCGGACTAGCGGGAGACACAGCTCCTACGAGCAGTACTTC; v_gene: TRBV7-1; d_gene: TRBD2; j_gene: TRBJ2-7; abundance: NA
CDR3aa: CASSQVAGGGLMNTEAFF; CDR3nt: TGTGCCAGCAGCCAAGTCGCAGGGGGTGGGCTGATGAACACTGAAGCTTTCTTT; v_gene: TRBV4-2; d_gene: TRBD1; j_gene: TRBJ1-1; abundance: NA
CDR3aa: CATSRQDFDTGELFF; CDR3nt: TGTGCCACCAGCAGACAGGATTTTGACACCGGGGAGCTGTTTTTT; v_gene: TRBV15; d_gene: NA; j_gene: TRBJ2-2; abundance: NA
CDR3aa: CASKTSHSGATQYF; CDR3nt: TGTGCCAGTAAAACTAGCCACTCAGGAGCGACCCAGTACTTC; v_gene: TRBV7-6; d_gene: NA; j_gene: TRBJ2-5; abundance: NA
CDR3aa: CASSVRDYRGWARAPRGTQYF; CDR3nt: TGTGCCAGCAGCGTCAGAGACTACAGGGGCTGGGCGAGGGCTCCTCGGGGGACCCAGTACTTC; v_gene: TRBV11-2; d_gene: TRBD1; j_gene: TRBJ2-5; abundance: few
CDR3aa: CASSFDITYEQYF; CDR3nt: TGTGCCAGCAGTTTCGACATAACCTACGAGCAGTACTTC; v_gene: TRBV27; d_gene: NA; j_gene: TRBJ2-7; abundance: NA